These 9 T cell receptor beta chains originate from one sample sequenced in a study of T cell repertoires in ileal Crohn's disease (dated by TCRdb to between 2018 and 2020). Library construction relied on the immunoSEQ multiplex PCR assay. TCRdb retrieved this table from immuneACCESS and kept in-frame rearrangements only. Not all clones are present; in checked studies, unresolved V genes account for under half, and no reason is known for the remainder. The sample table shows more than 8,500 clones, and roughly 80% are seen once. Jointly, the top ten make up roughly a sixth of the sample. Per the publication, the time point label means: neoterminal ileum biopsy at postoperative endoscopy, about 6 months after surgery. The sample comprised ileal tissue. The receptor source for this set is an adult with Crohn's disease.

CDR3 region: CASSVRDRGPLYNEQFF. The CDR3 region has the DNA TGTGCCAGCAGCGTCCGGGACAGGGGGCCACTTTACAATGAGCAGTTCTTC. The rearrangement links TRBV7-8 to TRBJ2-1; 12 bases agree with TRBD1. The J segment lost 4 bases and the V segment lost 5 bases, leaving 9 bases of the junction unmatched. The CDR3 runs 17 residues. Germline lookup yields CDR1 SGHVS and CDR2 FQNEAQ.

This clone was seen only a few times. The chain has TRBV5-1 and TRBJ2-5; TRBD1 matches 7 bases. V was clipped by 4 bases and J by 1 base; unmatched bases: 10. Germline-derived CDR1 and CDR2 are SGHRS and YFSETQ. This CDR3 comprises 16 residues. CDR3 loop: CASSPTPTGPQETQYF. The CDR3 region has the DNA TGCGCCAGCAGCCCCACCCCGACAGGGCCCCAAGAGACCCAGTACTTC.

The chain carries TRBV30 and TRBJ2-1; D unclear. Deletions cut 0 bases from V and 4 bases from J, with 4 bases between. The CDR3 contains 12 residues. CDR1 and CDR2 from the germline V gene are GTSNPN and SVGIG (reference sequence). The CDR3 loop is CAWSVQYNEQFF. The CDR3, as DNA: TGTGCCTGGAGTGTACAGTACAATGAGCAGTTCTTC.

This chain joins TRBV5-6 and TRBJ1-5, with TRBD1 matching over 9 bases. The CDR3 totals 15 residues. J lost 4 bases, V lost 5 bases, and 7 bases had no gene match. The germline V gene encodes CDR1 SGHDT and CDR2 YYEEEE. The CDR3 region is CASSSQGAWNQPQHF. DNA for the CDR3: TGTGCCAGCAGTTCACAGGGGGCATGGAATCAGCCCCAGCATTTT.

The gene calls are TRBV28 and TRBJ1-5; possibly TRBD1 for D (5 bases). The CDR3 sequence is 16 residues long. Looked up from germline, CDR1 is MDHEN and CDR2 is SYDVKM. Trimming pared 5 bases from V and 0 bases from J, leaving 14 bases between. DNA for the CDR3: TGTGCCAGCAGTCCCCCTCGGGGGTCTAGCAATCAGCCCCAGCATTTT. This sequence encodes CASSPPRGSSNQPQHF. Full variable domain (missing parts from reference TRBV28 and TRBJ1-5): DVKVTQSSRYLVKRTGEKVFLECVQDMDHENMFWYRQDPGLGLRLIYFSYDVKMKEKGDIPEGYSVSREKKERFSLILESASTNQTSMYLCASSPPRGSSNQPQHFGDGTRLSIL.

The chain has TRBV30 and TRBJ1-6; tentatively, D is TRBD1 (5 bases). Germline-derived CDR1 and CDR2 are GTSNPN and SVGIG (reference sequence). This CDR3 comprises 11 residues. Deletions cut 6 bases from V and 10 bases from J, with 10 bases between. This CDR3 is CACRGRSPLHF. The CDR3 coding sequence is TGTGCCTGTCGGGGGAGATCACCCCTCCACTTT.

The chain joins TRBV5-1 to TRBJ2-2, with D perhaps matching TRBD2 (5 bases). Germline CDR1 and CDR2: SGHRS and YFSETQ. V was cut by 4 bases and J by 4 bases, with 11 bases left in between. CDR3 length: 14 residues. CDR3 bases: TGCGCCAGCAGCGGAGGTCGGCGCACCGGGGAGCTGTTTTTT. This encodes CASSGGRRTGELFF.

This clone came up a few times. The chain links TRBV7-8 to TRBJ1-3; D might be TRBD1 (6 bases). The germline V and J ends were trimmed by 5 bases and 0 bases, with 14 bases remaining between them. The germline CDR1 and CDR2 sequences are SGHVS and FQNEAQ. The CDR3 has 16 residues. As DNA, the CDR3 is TGTGCCAGCAGCGTTAACAGGGCGCGCTCTGGAAACACCATATATTTT. It specifies CASSVNRARSGNTIYF. Together with reference TRBV7-8 and TRBJ1-3, the CDR3 gives the full variable domain: GAGVSQSPRYKVAKRGQDVALRCDPISGHVSLFWYQQALGQGPEFLTYFQNEAQLDKSGLPSDRFFAERPEGSVSTLKIQRTQQEDSAVYLCASSVNRARSGNTIYFGEGSWLTVV.

This sequence joins TRBV2 and TRBJ2-5; TRBD1 might be the D (5 bases). The CDR3 loop spans 16 amino acids. Trimming removed 6 bases at V and 0 bases at J, with 17 bases between. Germline values: CDR1 SNHLY, CDR2 FYNNEI. The CDR3 DNA reads TGTGCCAGCAGGACCATAAAAGGGGTTTACCAAGAGACCCAGTACTTC. Translated, it gives CASRTIKGVYQETQYF.